The 17 T cell receptor beta chains reported below all come from one sample, sequenced in a study of cytomegalovirus exposure and HLA in healthy donors (dated by TCRdb to 2017 to 2019). The method was the immunoSEQ multiplex PCR assay. For the multiplex PCR, a mixture combining 60 forward primers for TCR Vbeta segments and 13 reverse primers for TCR Jbeta segments was used. TCRdb took this table from immuneACCESS and kept in-frame rearrangements with V and J called. Such tables lack part of the clones; where checked against another copy, unresolved V genes explain under half of the gap, and the rest is unexplained. This sample gives about 120,000 clones in total; approximately 80% of them show up just once. The ten top clones hold around 3.5% of the sample. What was sequenced was PBMCs. The receptors derive from a man aged 25 to 40 in good health and CMV-seronegative.

The J gene is TRBJ2-1, the V gene TRBV9, with 8 bases lining up with TRBD1. V shed 3 bases, J shed 5 bases, and the junction held 7 bases outside the gene matches. Germline loops: CDR1 SGDLS, CDR2 YYNGEE. This CDR3 contains 15 residues. The CDR3, as DNA: TGTGCCAGCAGCGGCCGGGACAGGAGAAACAATGAGCAGTTCTTC. It is translated as CASSGRDRRNNEQFF.

The rearrangement joins TRBV7-9 to TRBJ1-1; maybe TRBD1 (5 bases). Germline V gene lookup returns CDR1 SEHNR and CDR2 FQNEAQ (reference sequence). CDR3 length equals 12 residues. Between the trimmed V and J ends, which lost 1 base and 8 bases, there was a span of 8 bases. The CDR3 is CASSLEWGEAFF. In DNA, the CDR3 is TGTGCCAGCAGCTTAGAATGGGGCGAAGCTTTCTTT.

The chain couples TRBV28 to TRBJ2-7; 7 bases map to TRBD1. The germline gives CDR1 MDHEN, CDR2 SYDVKM. Trimming cost V 6 bases and J 4 bases; bases outside gene matches: 6. The CDR3 covers 13 residues. This CDR3 is CASRTQGLYEQYF. The CDR3 DNA reads as TGTGCCAGCAGGACACAGGGGCTGTACGAGCAGTACTTC.

This clone has only a few counts. CDR3 DNA: TGCGCCAGCAGCTTCGGGACTAGCGTCAATGAGCAGTTCTTC. Translation gives CASSFGTSVNEQFF. The rearrangement joins TRBV5-1 to TRBJ2-1; 10 bases fit TRBD2. CDR3 length: 14 amino acids. Trimming cost V 2 bases and J 6 bases; bases outside gene matches: 2. The germline gives CDR1 SGHRS, CDR2 YFSETQ. The complete variable domain, with remaining parts taken from reference TRBV5-1 and TRBJ2-1, reads KAGVTQTPRYLIKTRGQQVTLSCSPISGHRSVSWYQQTPGQGLQFLFEYFSETQRNKGNFPGRFSGRQFSNSRSEMNVSTLELGDSALYLCASSFGTSVNEQFFGPGTRLTVL.

This chain joins TRBV2 and TRBJ1-1; TRBD1 is a possible D gene (6 bases). The CDR3 extends over 15 amino acids. Germline-derived CDR1 and CDR2 are SNHLY and FYNNEI. The germline V and J ends were trimmed by 6 bases and 1 base, with 15 bases remaining between them. CDR3 nucleotides: TGTGCCAGCAGCGGAGGGGGGGCTCAGAACACTGAAGCTTTCTTT. Translating gives CASSGGGAQNTEAFF.

The rearrangement uses TRBV6-5 and TRBJ2-2; TRBD2 matches 7 bases. V gave up 0 bases and J gave up 5 bases; unmatched junction bases: 6. The germline V gene has CDR1 MNHEY and CDR2 SVGAGI. CDR3 length equals 16 residues. The CDR3 here is CASSYSTSMGTGELFF. For the CDR3, the DNA is TGTGCCAGCAGTTACTCGACTAGCATGGGTACCGGGGAGCTGTTTTTT.

The chain employs TRBV7-2 and TRBJ2-7; 9 positions match TRBD1. Germline CDR1 is SGHTA and CDR2 is FQGNSA. This CDR3 contains 15 residues. The junction had 3 bases not matched to a gene; V was cut back by 1 base and J by 2 bases. DNA for the CDR3: TGTGCCAGCAGCTTAGTTACAGGGGGCCCCTACGAGCAGTACTTC. It is translated as CASSLVTGGPYEQYF.

This chain links TRBV28 with TRBJ2-1, with D possibly TRBD2 on 6 matching bases. The CDR3 is 15 amino acids. Trimming took 6 bases from V and 2 from J, leaving 14 bases between them. The V gene's germline CDR1 is MDHEN and CDR2 SYDVKM. The CDR3: CASSLAGSTYNEQFF. In nucleotides, the CDR3 is TGTGCCAGCAGCTTGGCGGGAAGCACCTACAATGAGCAGTTCTTC.

The rearrangement links TRBV5-5 to TRBJ2-7; 8 bases line up with TRBD2. The CDR3 sequence is 16 residues long. The junction had 14 bases not matched to a gene; V was cut back by 4 bases and J by 5 bases. Per germline, CDR1 SGHKS and CDR2 YYEKEE (reference sequence). The DNA for the CDR3 is TGTGCCAGCAGCCAATCTTTTACTAGCGGTTCCAACGAGCAGTACTTC. It encodes CASSQSFTSGSNEQYF.

The chain combines TRBV18 with TRBJ2-1; a possible D gene is TRBD1 (6 bases). V gave up 3 bases and J gave up 8 bases, with 17 bases separating them. The CDR3 has 15 residues. CDR1 and CDR2 from the germline V gene are KGHSH and LQKENI. CDR3 amino acids: CASSPINIGGDEQFF. In DNA form, the CDR3 reads TGTGCCAGCTCACCGATAAATATAGGGGGTGATGAGCAGTTCTTC.

The rearrangement joins TRBV14 to TRBJ1-2; D possibly corresponds to TRBD1 (6 bases). This CDR3 spans 17 amino acids. Between the trimmed V and J ends, which lost 0 bases and 4 bases, there was a span of 18 bases. CDR1 and CDR2 from the germline V gene are SGHDN and FVKESK. CDR3 sequence: CASSQDSGTLYTYGYTF. The CDR3 coding sequence is TGTGCCAGCAGCCAAGACTCCGGGACACTCTATACCTATGGCTACACCTTC. Full variable domain (outside the CDR3, taken from reference TRBV14 and TRBJ1-2): EAGVTQFPSHSVIEKGQTVTLRCDPISGHDNLYWYRRVMGKEIKFLLHFVKESKQDESGMPNNRFLAERTGGTYSTLKVQPAELEDSGVYFCASSQDSGTLYTYGYTFGSGTRLTVV.

The chain couples TRBV7-9 to TRBJ2-7; TRBD1 is a possible D gene (6 bases). The CDR3 extends over 17 amino acids. Germline lookup yields CDR1 SEHNR and CDR2 FQNEAQ (reference sequence). V was clipped by 5 bases and J by 0 bases, with 20 bases between them. The CDR3 nucleotides are TGTGCCAGCAGCGAAATACCCGGACAGATGAGCTCCTACGAGCAGTACTTC. This encodes CASSEIPGQMSSYEQYF.

This chain uses TRBV28 with TRBJ1-5; D remains ambiguous. V dropped 4 bases and J dropped 2 bases, with 15 bases sitting between them. The CDR3 spans 16 residues. Germline assignment: CDR1 MDHEN and CDR2 SYDVKM. Written as DNA, the CDR3 is TGTGCCAGCAGTTACCGAGGCGGACTGGGCAATCAGCCCCAGCATTTT. This gives the protein CASSYRGGLGNQPQHF.

The chain couples TRBV28 to TRBJ1-4; D gene uncertain. The CDR3 totals 14 residues. V was pared by 7 bases and J by 5 bases, with 14 bases between. Per the germline V gene, CDR1 is MDHEN and CDR2 is SYDVKM. DNA for the CDR3: TGTGCCAGCAATCCGGCAGGCAGAAATGAAAAACTGTTTTTT. Translated: CASNPAGRNEKLFF.

In regard to this clone: One end of the junction varies from germline; a read error may be responsible. CDR3 sequence reads: CASSQESTGLNYGYPF. CDR3 coding DNA: TGTGCCAGCAGCCAAGAGTCGACAGGACTTAACTATGGCTACCCCTTC. This chain connects TRBV4-2 to TRBJ1-2; a possible D gene is TRBD1 (6 bases). The CDR3 is made up of 16 amino acids. Per the germline V gene, CDR1 is LGHNA and CDR2 is YNFKEQ.

The chain couples TRBV5-1 to TRBJ2-7, with D possibly matching TRBD1 (6 bases). CDR3 length: 14 residues. Trimming left V 0 bases short and J 5 bases short, with 12 bases between. Germline CDR1 is SGHRS and CDR2 is YFSETQ. The CDR3 nucleotides read TGCGCCAGCAGCTTGGGGACAGCCTTAAACGAGCAGTACTTC. It encodes CASSLGTALNEQYF. The full variable domain, rest sourced from reference TRBV5-1 and TRBJ2-7, is KAGVTQTPRYLIKTRGQQVTLSCSPISGHRSVSWYQQTPGQGLQFLFEYFSETQRNKGNFPGRFSGRQFSNSRSEMNVSTLELGDSALYLCASSLGTALNEQYFGPGTRLTVT.

The rearrangement joins TRBV11-2 to TRBJ1-1, with no clear D. V lost 5 bases and J lost 9, with 10 bases in between. CDR1 and CDR2 from the germline V gene are SGHAT and FQNNGV. There are 11 residues in the CDR3. The CDR3 DNA is TGTGCCAGCAGCCTAGCACCTAAAGCTTTCTTT. It codes for CASSLAPKAFF.